These 12 T cell receptor beta chains share one sample of origin, sequenced in a study of T cells after yellow fever vaccination (dated 2019 in TCRdb). Read against the paper, the sample's treatment or condition label means: live attenuated yellow fever vaccine strain. Library preparation was by 5' RACE. TCRdb names Illumina NovaSeq 6000 as the instrument used. TCRdb took the public reads, trimmed them with fastp at Q25, ran MiXCR for clone calling and kept in-frame beta chains. Merged by CDR3 protein, the rows form single entries marked with the most common genes and DNA. The sample table shows some 390,000 distinct CDR3 sequences, and over 15% are seen once. 15% to 20% of the sample is in the top ten clones. The sample in question was PBMCs, obtained before the yellow fever booster vaccination. The origin of the receptors is a man younger than 35 who received the YFV17D yellow fever vaccine.

This clonotype was seen only a few times. The chain uses TRBV20-1 and TRBJ2-6; perhaps TRBD2 as D (5 bases). The V end was cut by 6 bases, the J end by 2 bases, with 11 bases between. Germline V lookup: CDR1 DFQATT, CDR2 SNEGSKA (reference sequence). The CDR3 is 14 residues long. CDR3 sequence reads: CSANRAAGANVLTF. As DNA, the CDR3 is TGCAGTGCGAACAGAGCGGCTGGGGCCAACGTCCTGACTTTC.

The gene calls are TRBV28 and TRBJ2-3; 7 bases are a match to TRBD2. CDR3 size: 14 residues. V trimming: 5 bases; J trimming: 2 bases; junction bases outside the gene matches: 4. Germline V gene lookup returns CDR1 MDHEN and CDR2 SYDVKM. The CDR3 sequence: CASSPGGNTDTQYF. In nucleotides, the CDR3 is TGTGCCAGCAGTCCGGGGGGAAACACAGATACGCAGTATTTT.

This chain uses TRBV4-3 with TRBJ2-2; 7 nucleotides match TRBD1. The CDR3 is 16 residues long. In germline, CDR1 is LGHNA, CDR2 YSLEER. V shed 0 bases and J 7 bases; nucleotides not matched to a gene: 8. CDR3 in DNA: TGCGCCAGCAGCCAAGAGCTCGACAGGGAGAACGGGGAGCTGTTTTTT. Amino acids: CASSQELDRENGELFF.

This rearrangement joins TRBV7-2 to TRBJ2-4, with 7 nucleotides matching TRBD2. Germline V lookup: CDR1 SGHTA, CDR2 FQGNSA. This CDR3 contains 13 residues. The J segment lost 6 bases and the V segment lost 5 bases, leaving 4 bases of the junction unmatched. CDR3 nucleotides: TGTGCCAGCAGCAGCGGGGTCGGAAACATTCAGTACTTC. As protein: CASSSGVGNIQYF.

The chain is built from TRBV4-2 and TRBJ2-3; a possible D gene is TRBD2 (6 bases). Germline loops: CDR1 LGHNA, CDR2 YNFKEQ. The CDR3 sequence is 17 residues long. V gave up 1 base and J gave up 2 bases, with 16 bases separating them. The CDR3 region has the DNA TGTGCCAGCAGCCAAGTCGCCCCCCGCGGGACCACAGATACGCAGTATTTT. This codes for CASSQVAPRGTTDTQYF.

The chain recombines TRBV20-1 with TRBJ1-1, with 8 bases lining up with TRBD1. CDR1 DFQATT and CDR2 SNEGSKA come from the germline V gene (reference sequence). Losses at the gene ends were 6 bases for V and 8 bases for J; bases not matched to a gene: 14. This CDR3 spans 14 amino acids. CDR3 region: CSAERPTGDEEAFF. The CDR3 DNA is TGCAGTGCCGAGAGGCCGACAGGGGACGAGGAAGCTTTCTTT.

With respect to this clonotype: Because the CDR3's place on the DNA is in doubt, the DNA is left out and the CDR3 is given as listed by TCRdb. This rearrangement joins TRBV3-2 to TRBJ2-7; TRBD1 was called by the table and not checked on the DNA. TRBV3-2 is a documented pseudogene. The CDR3 is 19 amino acids long, termini counted. The CDR3 sequence is CASSQDVGQGISFTYEQYV.

The rearrangement links TRBV9 to TRBJ2-3; 8 nucleotides align to TRBD2. The CDR3 is 15 residues long. J lost 5 bases, V lost 2 bases, and 7 bases had no gene match. CDR1 and CDR2 from the germline V gene are SGDLS and YYNGEE. The CDR3 protein is CASSVGGALKDTQYF. In DNA, the CDR3 is TGTGCCAGCAGCGTCGGGGGGGCGTTAAAAGATACGCAGTATTTT.

V and J are TRBV10-3 and TRBJ2-3; a possible D gene is TRBD2 (6 bases). This CDR3 comprises 13 residues. Per germline, CDR1 ENHRY and CDR2 SYGVKD. V gave up 7 bases and J gave up 7 bases, with 15 bases separating them. The CDR3: CAIMGGAGYTQYF. The CDR3 DNA sequence: TGTGCCATCATGGGCGGGGCCGGTTATACGCAGTATTTT.

The genes are TRBV7-9 and TRBJ2-5; TRBD2 agrees at 12 bases. The CDR3 consists of 17 residues. Germline V gene data show CDR1 as SEHNR and CDR2 as FQNEAQ (reference sequence). V was clipped by 2 bases and J by 4 bases; unmatched bases: 8. The CDR3 DNA follows: TGTGCCAGCAGCTTAACTAGCGGGGGGCCCACTGGAGAGACCCAGTACTTC. Its translation is CASSLTSGGPTGETQYF.

The genes are TRBV20-1 and TRBJ1-6, with 7 nucleotides matching TRBD1. V lost 3 bases to trimming and J lost 7 bases; unmatched junction nucleotides: 3. The CDR3 runs to 13 residues. Looked up from germline, CDR1 is DFQATT and CDR2 is SNEGSKA (reference sequence). The CDR3 region has the DNA TGCAGTGCTAGGGGACAGTTAAATTCACCCCTCCACTTT. It yields the protein CSARGQLNSPLHF.

This clonotype was detected ten times or more. This rearrangement joins TRBV6-6 to TRBJ1-2, with 7 bases that match TRBD1. CDR3 size: 16 residues. In germline, CDR1 is MNHNY, CDR2 SVGAGI (reference sequence). With V trimmed by 5 bases and J by 0 bases, 9 bases remained unmatched. DNA of the CDR3: TGTGCCAGCAGTGCTCCTGACAGGGAAGCTAACTATGGCTACACCTTC. Translating it yields CASSAPDREANYGYTF.